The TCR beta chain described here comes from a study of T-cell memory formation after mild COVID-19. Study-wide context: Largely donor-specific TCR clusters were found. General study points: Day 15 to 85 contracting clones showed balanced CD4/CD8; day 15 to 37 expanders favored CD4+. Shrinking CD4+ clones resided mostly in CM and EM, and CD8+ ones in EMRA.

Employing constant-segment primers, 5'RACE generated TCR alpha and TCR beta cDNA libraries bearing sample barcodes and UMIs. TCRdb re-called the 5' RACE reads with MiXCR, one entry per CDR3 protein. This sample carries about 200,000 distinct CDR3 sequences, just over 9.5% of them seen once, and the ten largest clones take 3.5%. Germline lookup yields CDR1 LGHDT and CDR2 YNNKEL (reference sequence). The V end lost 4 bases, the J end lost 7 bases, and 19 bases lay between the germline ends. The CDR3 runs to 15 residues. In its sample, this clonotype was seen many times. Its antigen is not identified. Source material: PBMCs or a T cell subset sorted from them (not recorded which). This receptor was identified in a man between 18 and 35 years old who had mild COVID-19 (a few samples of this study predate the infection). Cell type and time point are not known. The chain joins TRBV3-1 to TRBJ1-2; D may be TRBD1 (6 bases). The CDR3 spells CASSLQGGGSFGYTF. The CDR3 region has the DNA TGTGCCAGCAGCCTACAGGGTGGTGGTTCTTTTGGCTACACCTTC.